This T cell receptor beta chain was identified during a study of CD8 T cells in Susac syndrome. Random hexamers primed reverse transcription of about 0.5 to 1 ug RNA. TCRdb re-analysed the immunoSEQ multiplex PCR reads in MiXCR, keeping a single row per CDR3 protein. The table has 70,000 to 95,000 distinct CDR3 sequences, 94% seen once; the top ten hold more than 0.8%. The diagnostic criteria for definite or probable disease, as recently defined, were met by the patients with Susac syndrome. TEMRA cells were FACS-enriched, unlike CD8+ and CD4+ T cells, which were negatively isolated. The receptor was derived from a human donor with Susac syndrome. The source material was CD8+ T cells from PBMCs.

The CDR3 region is CASSSSMTSGGETQYF. The CDR3 DNA is TGTGCCAGCAGCTCCTCGATGACTAGCGGGGGCGAGACCCAGTACTTC. The gene calls are TRBV5-4 and TRBJ2-5; 12 nucleotides line up with TRBD2. The CDR3 is 16 residues long. Germline-derived CDR1 and CDR2 are SGHNT and YYREEE (reference sequence). V shed 3 bases, J shed 5 bases, and the junction held 8 bases outside the gene matches.